This TCR beta chain was recovered during a study of blood T cell repertoires in COVID-19. It was during active infection that Seattle patients were enrolled and then longitudinally followed. This clone has only a few counts. In the original processing: For nucleated cells, counts were estimated from reference gene primer amplification. Assay used: immunoSEQ multiplex PCR; TCRdb lists only in-frame clones, some missing. V and J calls and clone size follow that table, whereas D and trimming were derived from the DNA. The sample lists about 210,000 clones, under 85% seen once, with approximately 8% in the top ten. The CDR3 contains 15 residues. Trimming cost V 2 bases and J 4 bases, with 12 bases left between them. Germline V gene sequence: CDR1 SGHAT, CDR2 FQNNGV.

This receptor was obtained from a woman at least 80 years old with COVID-19, enrolled during active disease. The genes are TRBV11-2 and TRBJ2-1, with D possibly matching TRBD2 (6 bases). The sequencing input was peripheral blood. CDR3 sequence: CASSLRGLPYNEQFF. The CDR3 nucleotides read TGTGCCAGCAGCTTACGGGGGTTGCCATACAATGAGCAGTTCTTC.